This T cell receptor beta chain is from a study of blood T cells in healthy people across ages (dated by TCRdb to the mid-2010s). As for the study more broadly: In model experiments, roughly one uniquely barcoded TCR beta cDNA molecule per two T cells was captured by template switching. To track age-related changes in TCR beta repertoire diversity, the study relied on deep sequencing normalized with unique cDNA molecular identifiers. The donors were divided into four age groups: young (average around 17 years), middle-aged (approximately 39), aged (about 60) and long-lived (roughly 82). Donors of different ages were randomly distributed across sequencing lanes to avoid experimental bias. Two additional independent replicas of 1 million unique cDNA reads from the same blood draw were analyzed for two donors (one aged 18 to 30 and one aged 80 or older).

Libraries were made using 5' RACE. Reads for this sample came from an Illumina HiSeq 2500. A second 7 to 11 cycle PCR used a sample-barcoded 5' primer and a J-beta primer mix. Each TCR beta cDNA molecule received a unique molecular identifier from a template-switch 5' adaptor carrying 12 random nucleotides. Each sample yielded at least 2.5 million CDR3-containing paired-end reads. The Mint cDNA synthesis kit, primed by a TRBC-specific oligonucleotide, was used to synthesize first-strand cDNA from all RNA. Following uracil-DNA glycosylase treatment, a first 18-cycle PCR with universal primers M1SS and BC2_uni_R was performed on all cDNA. Per the authors' processing: For normalization, 1 million high-quality reads, each with a distinct molecular identifier, were randomly selected from each sample. Instead of being binned into consensus sequences, reads that shared molecular identifiers were thrown out. MiTCR, set to a Q25 quality threshold and the strictest error-elimination algorithm, was used for CDR3 identification, clonotype clustering and error correction. A nonparametric unseen species model with Euler transformation was used to estimate a lower bound on total TCR beta diversity. TCRdb trimmed public reads at Q25 via fastp, called clones via MiXCR and kept in-frame beta chains. Rows are combined by CDR3 protein, so each entry shows the most common genes and DNA. These V and J calls rely on TCRdb rather than the paper's analysis. Across this sample there are over a million distinct CDR3 sequences, with approximately 38% seen only once. Roughly 7.7% of the sample is held by the ten biggest clonotypes.

Only a few counts were recorded for this clonotype. No antigen is known for it. Base qualities are not at hand, and no much larger clone is one base apart. The 40 or so donors, aged 6 to 90 years, were systemically healthy Caucasian individuals from Russia. Each donor gave approximately 9.3 milliliters of peripheral blood, collected into EDTA-treated Vacutainer tubes. Ficoll-Paque density-gradient centrifugation was used to isolate PBMCs, with at least 7 million per sample. Total RNA was extracted from PBMCs with Trizol reagent, with at least 6 micrograms obtained per sample. Naive CD45RAhigh/CD27high T cell percentages were measured by flow cytometry on a PBMC aliquot from every donor. Overall study results and their limits: Donor CMV infection status was unknown, potentially confounding age-related changes in expanded clonotypes. A strong correlation was found between observed TCR beta diversity and the percentage of naive T cells measured by flow cytometry. Because profiling used bulk unsorted PBMCs, naive and antigen-experienced compartments could not be compared conclusively. As age increased, observed TCR beta diversity per million T cells dropped in a roughly linear way, and a significant reduction was already evident by age 40. Estimates of total diversity based on one million sequenced T cells were considered lower bounds and underestimates. The long-lived group showed more naive CD4+ T cells, fewer expanded clones and increased TCR diversity than the aged group, suggesting age selection.

The CDR3, cysteine through phenylalanine, is 21 amino acids long. Of the read, only the CDR3 DNA is kept; its 63 bases are in frame from base 1. The source of this sequence is a woman between 18 and 29 years old in good health. Material for sequencing was blood. This chain is built from TRBV21-1 and TRBJ2-1; the table assigns TRBD1, which was not confirmed against the DNA. TRBV21-1 is a recognized pseudogene. The DNA is as follows: TGTGCCAGCAGCAAAGCGCTCGTGCGGGACAGGGGGCTAACAACCTACAATGAGCAGTTCTTC. It codes for CASSKALVRDRGLTTYNEQFF.